Following are 6 T cell receptor beta chains from one sample sequenced in a study of cytomegalovirus exposure and HLA in healthy donors. PCR employed 60 Vbeta and 13 Jbeta primers. Assay used: immunoSEQ multiplex PCR; TCRdb lists only in-frame clones, some missing. The data contain around 64,000 clones, 86% of them seen just once; the ten biggest clones take up 1.5% to 2%. The sequenced sample consisted of PBMCs. The source is a woman in her 30s in good health and CMV-seronegative.

This chain uses TRBV7-9 with TRBJ2-1; 13 positions match TRBD2. V gave up 5 bases and J gave up 4 bases; unmatched junction bases: 8. Germline CDR1 reads SEHNR; CDR2 reads FQNEAQ (reference sequence). The CDR3 loop spans 17 amino acids. The DNA for the CDR3 is TGTGCCAGCAGCCTGGGACTAGCGGGGAAAATTTACAATGAGCAGTTCTTC. This gives the protein CASSLGLAGKIYNEQFF.

The rearrangement joins TRBV9 to TRBJ2-7; D call uncertain. CDR3 length: 11 amino acids. V was pared by 3 bases and J by 1 base, with 2 bases between. Per germline, CDR1 SGDLS and CDR2 YYNGEE. The CDR3 DNA follows: TGTGCCAGCAGCGCTTCCTACGAGCAGTACTTC. Its translation is CASSASYEQYF. The full variable domain, with the rest looked up from reference TRBV9 and TRBJ2-7, is DSGVTQTPKHLITATGQRVTLRCSPRSGDLSVYWYQQSLDQGLQFLIQYYNGEERAKGNILERFSAQQFPDLHSELNLSSLELGDSALYFCASSASYEQYFGPGTRLTVT.

J is TRBJ2-7 and V is TRBV27, with 10 nucleotides matching TRBD2. The V and J ends lost 5 bases and 6 bases, in that order; junction bases with no gene match: 22. CDR1 and CDR2 (germline): MNHEY, SMNVEV (reference sequence). This CDR3 region has 19 residues. The CDR3 DNA is TGTGCCAGCAGTCCACGGTTGGCAGGGAGCGGGAGGGGGGCGGGCGAGCAGTACTTC. Amino acid sequence: CASSPRLAGSGRGAGEQYF.

V gene TRBV5-1 combines with J gene TRBJ2-1; the match to TRBD1 covers 8 bases. The CDR3 extends over 15 amino acids. Germline loops: CDR1 SGHRS, CDR2 YFSETQ. Trimming cost V 4 bases and J 9 bases; bases outside gene matches: 12. The CDR3: CASSPGQGARREQFF. The CDR3 DNA sequence: TGCGCCAGCAGCCCCGGACAGGGAGCTAGGCGTGAGCAGTTCTTC.

The V and J genes are TRBV27 and TRBJ2-7; TRBD2 might be the D (5 bases). The CDR3 length is 12 residues. Per germline, CDR1 MNHEY and CDR2 SMNVEV (reference sequence). V was cut by 2 bases and J by 3 bases, with 5 bases left in between. The CDR3: CASSLEGYEQYF. CDR3 nucleotides: TGTGCCAGCAGTTTAGAGGGCTACGAGCAGTACTTC.

Regarding this clone: Germline and junction disagree at one end, which may indicate a read error. The chain is built from TRBV5-4 and TRBJ2-1; unclear D gene. The CDR3 loop spans 12 amino acids. Per the germline V gene, CDR1 is SGHNT and CDR2 is YYREEE (reference sequence). The CDR3 region is CASRLDIHEQFF. The CDR3 nucleotides read TGTGCCAGCAGATTGGATATCCATGAGCAGTTCTTC.